The 16 T cell receptor beta chains presented below share a single source sample, sequenced in a study of blood T cell repertoires in COVID-19. Generated by immunoSEQ multiplex PCR, the TCRdb table keeps only in-frame clones and is missing some. This sample has 95,000 to 120,000 clones, with 80% to 90% found just once. Sequencing was performed on peripheral blood. Receptors originate from a woman aged 50 to 60 with acute or convalescent COVID-19.

The chain carries TRBV7-9 and TRBJ2-2; 8 bases agree with TRBD2. The CDR3 runs 15 residues. The germline V gene encodes CDR1 SEHNR and CDR2 FQNEAQ (reference sequence). After removal of 1 base from V and 5 bases from J, the junction contained 3 bases not matched to a gene. Written as DNA, the CDR3 is TGTGCCAGCAGCTTAGTACTAGCGGAAACCGGGGAGCTGTTTTTT. Its translation is CASSLVLAETGELFF.

The rearrangement joins TRBV13 to TRBJ2-3; 9 bases align to TRBD2. CDR1 is PRHDT, CDR2 FYEKMQ, per germline (reference sequence). The V gene end was trimmed by 4 bases and the J gene end by 1 base; junction bases not matched to a gene: 3. The CDR3 contains 15 residues. CDR3 sequence reads: CASSYSGGGTDTQYF. The DNA for the CDR3 is TGTGCCAGCAGCTATAGCGGGGGCGGCACAGATACGCAGTATTTT.

The chain carries TRBV14 and TRBJ1-4; D may be TRBD1 (6 bases). The CDR3 runs to 15 residues. Germline V gene data show CDR1 as SGHDN and CDR2 as FVKESK. V was clipped by 2 bases and J by 3 bases, with 10 bases between them. CDR3 sequence (DNA): TGTGCCAGCAGCCAATTCCGGACAGCTAATGAAAAACTGTTTTTT. The encoded protein is CASSQFRTANEKLFF.

This clone occurred once. The V gene is TRBV11-2, the J gene TRBJ1-4; TRBD1 matches 7 bases. J gave up 4 bases and V 0 bases, and 2 bases lay outside the gene matches. The germline CDR1 and CDR2 sequences are SGHAT and FQNNGV. This CDR3 has 15 residues. The CDR3 loop is CASSLEPGGNEKLFF. CDR3 bases: TGTGCCAGCAGCTTAGAACCAGGGGGTAATGAAAAACTGTTTTTT.

V usage is TRBV5-7 and J usage is TRBJ1-2, with 9 bases that match TRBD1. TRBV5-7 is given ORF status, its function remaining uncertain. V shed 0 bases, J shed 7 bases, and the junction held 13 bases outside the gene matches. The CDR3 contains 17 residues. The CDR3 DNA follows: TGTGCCAGCAGCTTGGAGGGCTCGGGACAGGGATTTAGTGGCTACACCTTC. Residues: CASSLEGSGQGFSGYTF.

The V call is TRBV4-1, the J call TRBJ1-5; D call uncertain. The V gene's germline CDR1 is MGHRA and CDR2 YSYEKL. The CDR3 runs to 15 residues. Trimming left V 0 bases short and J 0 bases short, with 6 bases between. This chain's CDR3 is CASSQDPDSNQPQHF. The CDR3 DNA is TGCGCCAGCAGCCAAGATCCAGATAGCAATCAGCCCCAGCATTTT.

The rearrangement joins TRBV21-1 to TRBJ2-6; the DNA was not used to check the table's D call, TRBD1. TRBV21-1 represents a pseudogene. The CDR3 loop spans 22 amino acids. In DNA form, the CDR3 reads TGTGCCAGCAGCAACTCATGCAGGGACAGGGATCTTGGCGCCTCTGGGGCCAACGTCCTGACTTTC. Protein sequence: CASSNSCRDRDLGASGANVLTF.

The gene calls are TRBV5-1 and TRBJ1-1; 8 bases match TRBD1. The CDR3 contains 15 residues. The trim removed 2 bases at V and 1 base at J, leaving 4 bases unmatched. Germline CDR1 and CDR2: SGHRS and YFSETQ. DNA of the CDR3: TGCGCCAGCAGCTTCGGACAGGGCGGGAACACTGAAGCTTTCTTT. Its protein product is CASSFGQGGNTEAFF.

The chain has TRBV10-3 and TRBJ2-2, with 11 bases matching TRBD2. J gave up 2 bases and V 2 bases, and 7 bases lay outside the gene matches. The V gene's germline CDR1 is ENHRY and CDR2 SYGVKD. CDR3 length: 18 residues. The CDR3 DNA sequence: TGTGCCATCAGTGAGATGCTAGCGGGGGGCCCCAACACCGGGGAGCTGTTTTTT. It yields the protein CAISEMLAGGPNTGELFF.

The chain links TRBV27 to TRBJ2-3; D is possibly TRBD2 (5 bases). CDR1 and CDR2 (germline): MNHEY, SMNVEV (reference sequence). The CDR3 is 15 amino acids. V was clipped by 8 bases and J by 0 bases, with 15 bases between them. CDR3 amino acids: CASAYGVPSTDTQYF. The DNA for the CDR3 is TGTGCCAGCGCGTACGGGGTTCCTAGCACAGATACGCAGTATTTT.

The CDR3 DNA follows: TGTGCCAGTAGTATAAAGACCGGGACAGGAGGTGAAGCTTTCTTT. It is translated as CASSIKTGTGGEAFF. The chain links TRBV19 to TRBJ1-1; the match to TRBD1 covers 8 bases. CDR1 LNHDA and CDR2 SQIVND come from the germline V gene (reference sequence). The CDR3 sequence is 15 residues long. Trimming took 2 bases from V and 7 from J; bases not matched to a gene: 9.

This clone was seen more than once but under ten times. The chain combines TRBV20-1 with TRBJ1-1; weak D call: TRBD1 (5 bases). The CDR3 covers 11 residues. Germline values: CDR1 DFQATT, CDR2 SNEGSKA (reference sequence). CDR3 in DNA: TGCAGCACTCACAGGTCTCCTGAAGCTTTCTTT. As protein: CSTHRSPEAFF.

V usage is TRBV24-1 and J usage is TRBJ1-3; D is unclear. Germline V gene data show CDR1 as KGHDR and CDR2 as SFDVKD. V was trimmed by 10 bases and J by 0 bases, leaving 24 bases between them. The CDR3 consists of 18 residues. DNA of the CDR3: TGTGCCACGCCCCCAGGCCAGGTCCTTATAGACTCTGGAAACACCATATATTTT. Its translation is CATPPGQVLIDSGNTIYF.

The V call is TRBV10-3, the J call TRBJ1-1; TRBD1 matches at 7 bases. CDR3 length equals 13 residues. The J segment lost 1 base and the V segment lost 4 bases, leaving 0 bases of the junction unmatched. The germline gives CDR1 ENHRY, CDR2 SYGVKD. DNA of the CDR3: TGTGCCATCAGTGGGACAGGGAACACTGAAGCTTTCTTT. Protein: CAISGTGNTEAFF.

The chain combines TRBV10-3 with TRBJ1-3; D might be TRBD1 (6 bases). Between the trimmed V and J ends, which lost 9 bases and 0 bases, there was a span of 12 bases. The CDR3 sequence is 14 residues long. Germline CDR1 ENHRY, CDR2 SYGVKD. CDR3 nucleotide sequence: TGTGCCATTCAACAGGGTTTCTCTGGAAACACCATATATTTT. This encodes CAIQQGFSGNTIYF.

The chain uses TRBV28 and TRBJ1-5; tentative D call: TRBD1 (5 bases). Germline assignment: CDR1 MDHEN and CDR2 SYDVKM. This CDR3 has 16 residues. Deletions cut 5 bases from V and 0 bases from J, with 14 bases between. CDR3 protein: CASSTGGIYSNQPQHF. The CDR3 DNA sequence: TGTGCCAGCAGTACGGGGGGGATTTATAGCAATCAGCCCCAGCATTTT.